This is a list of T cell receptor beta chains from one sample in a study of identical twins. TCRdb re-called the 5' RACE reads through MiXCR, storing one row per CDR3 protein. The sample has approximately 260,000 distinct CDR3 sequences, about 8.9% seen once; the top ten hold 2.5% to 3.5%. These records were also assigned to another study, of yellow fever vaccine responses in identical twins.

Sequencing was performed on CD8+ T cells sorted from blood. Every receptor here comes from a woman aged 18-29 years in good health. Both conserved end residues are part of each CDR3. Each record gives: V gene, clone size, D gene, J gene, CDR3 DNA, CDR3 protein. D genes are given only for firm matches. The size field is filled for only some rows; it gives once, few, many or a size class.

TRBV27	few	NA	TRBJ2-7	TGTGCCAGCAGCCGAGATAGCGGGACAGCCCCCTACGAGCAGTACTTC	CASSRDSGTAPYEQYF
TRBV6-4	NA	NA	TRBJ2-6	TGTGCCAGCAGGGACGGAAGGCAGACCCAATTTTCTGGGGCCAACGTCCTGACTTTC	CASRDGRQTQFSGANVLTF
TRBV5-6	few	NA	TRBJ2-2	TGTGCCAGCAGCAACGGGTTAAATCCCGGGGAGCTGTTTTTT	CASSNGLNPGELFF
TRBV20-1	few	TRBD2	TRBJ2-5	TGCAGTGCTGGGGGGGACTGGGCGTTAGGTGCAAAAGAGACCCAGTACTTC	CSAGGDWALGAKETQYF
TRBV20-1	many	NA	TRBJ2-7	TGCAGTGCTAGAGGAATGGCCGAGCAGTACTTC	CSARGMAEQYF
TRBV6-1	few	TRBD2	TRBJ2-2	TGTGCCAGCAGGGGGTTAGCGGGAGGCACCGGGGAGCTGTTTTTT	CASRGLAGGTGELFF
TRBV4-2	NA	NA	TRBJ2-2	TGTGCCAGCAGCCAAGCTTCTAACACCGGGGAGCTGTTTTTT	CASSQASNTGELFF
TRBV19	NA	TRBD2	TRBJ2-1	TGTGCCAGTAGTCCGTACTTCCTAGCGGGATCATACGAGCAGTTCTTC	CASSPYFLAGSYEQFF
TRBV7-6	few	TRBD2	TRBJ2-2	TGTGCCAGCAGCCTTCGAGCGGGGGTGAACACCGGGGAGCTGTTTTTT	CASSLRAGVNTGELFF
TRBV5-1	many	TRBD2	TRBJ2-5	TGCGCCAGCAGCACGGGACTAGCGGGGGAAGAGACCCAGTACTTC	CASSTGLAGEETQYF
TRBV4-1	many	TRBD1	TRBJ2-7	TGCGCCAGCAGCCAAGTCGCATGGGGACAGGAGTACGAGCAGTACTTC	CASSQVAWGQEYEQYF
TRBV9	NA	NA	TRBJ2-3	TGTGCCAGCAGCGTAGGCGGCGGGGGCTTAAGCACAGATACGCAGTATTTT	CASSVGGGGLSTDTQYF
TRBV15	NA	NA	TRBJ2-5	TGTGCCACCAGCAGAGATCAATGGACCCAGTACTTC	CATSRDQWTQYF
TRBV27	few	NA	TRBJ2-7	TGTGCCAGCAGTCCCCAGCAGGTGGGGGGCGAGCAGTACTTC	CASSPQQVGGEQYF
TRBV7-9	few	TRBD2	TRBJ2-1	TGTGCCAGCAGCTCTACCTCGGCGGGAGGTTGGAATGAGCAGTTCTTC	CASSSTSAGGWNEQFF
TRBV19	NA	NA	TRBJ2-7	TGTGCCAGTAGTAGCGCTCCTGGCCTCTACGAGCAGTACTTC	CASSSAPGLYEQYF
TRBV4-3	few	TRBD2	TRBJ2-1	TGCGCCAGCAGCCAAGCGACTAGCGGGGCCTCCTACAATGAGCAGTTCTTC	CASSQATSGASYNEQFF
TRBV29-1	many	TRBD1	TRBJ2-1	TGCAGCGTTGCCGACAGGGCCCCGTCTGAGCAGTTCTTC	CSVADRAPSEQFF
TRBV27	NA	NA	TRBJ1-2	TGTGCCAGCAGTATGAGACCAGGGGCCAAAGGGGGCTACACCTTC	CASSMRPGAKGGYTF
TRBV20-1	many	NA	TRBJ2-2	TGCAGTGCTAGGGATCCTAGCGTAGACACCGGGGAGCTGTTTTTT	CSARDPSVDTGELFF
TRBV29-1	few	NA	TRBJ2-2	TGCAGCGTTGAGGGACAAGACACCGGGGAGCTGTTTTTT	CSVEGQDTGELFF
TRBV27	many	NA	TRBJ2-7	TGTGCCAGCAGTCCCTTCGGGGGTCTCTCCTACGAGCAGTACTTC	CASSPFGGLSYEQYF
TRBV4-1	NA	TRBD2	TRBJ2-3	TGCGCCAGCAGCCTCCGTCACCCAGCGGGGAACACAGATACGCAGTATTTT	CASSLRHPAGNTDTQYF
TRBV15	many	NA	TRBJ2-1	TGTGCCACCAGCGAAGGGGCATTGGAGTTCTTC	CATSEGALEFF
TRBV25-1	few	NA	TRBJ2-1	TGTGCCAGCAGTGAATTAGAAGGTTTGGATGAGCAGTTCTTC	CASSELEGLDEQFF
TRBV7-9	few	NA	TRBJ2-7	TGTGCCAGCAGCCAACAGGGATCGGACGAGCAGTACTTC	CASSQQGSDEQYF
TRBV14	many	NA	TRBJ2-7	TGTGCCAGCAGCCAAAGGCGGGGTGCCGGAATCGAGCAGTACTTC	CASSQRRGAGIEQYF
TRBV14	few	TRBD2	TRBJ2-1	TGTGCCAGCACTCCGGGCGGGGGGCCTTACAATGAGCAGTTCTTC	CASTPGGGPYNEQFF
TRBV4-3	many	TRBD2	TRBJ2-3	TGCGCCAGCAGCCAAGATCCCCAAGCGGGAGTTAATACGCAGTATTTT	CASSQDPQAGVNTQYF
TRBV10-1	many	NA	TRBJ2-5	TGCGCCAGCAGTGCAGGGAGCCAAGAGACCCAGTACTTC	CASSAGSQETQYF
TRBV2	many	NA	TRBJ2-4	TGTGCCAGCATCTCCAGCGAAAGGCCCGACATTCAGTACTTC	CASISSERPDIQYF
TRBV29-1	many	TRBD2	TRBJ2-5	TGCAGCGTTTACGTAGCGGGAGGGTACCAAGAGACCCAGTACTTC	CSVYVAGGYQETQYF
TRBV12-3/TRBV12-4	many	NA	TRBJ2-4	TGTGCCAGCAGTTTCTCGATGGACACCCCGGGGATTCAGTACTTC	CASSFSMDTPGIQYF
TRBV7-3	few	NA	TRBJ2-1	TGTGCCAGCAGCTTTTACGGGGGCGTCAACAATGAGCAGTTCTTC	CASSFYGGVNNEQFF
TRBV7-9	few	NA	TRBJ2-2	TGTGCCAGCAGCAAGTTGACTAGTCCAAACACCGGGGAGCTGTTTTTT	CASSKLTSPNTGELFF
TRBV12-3/TRBV12-4	few	TRBD2	TRBJ2-1	TGTGCCAGCAGTTTAGCGGGAGGGAGGTATGAGCAGTTCTTC	CASSLAGGRYEQFF
TRBV5-6	NA	NA	TRBJ2-2	TGTGCCAGCAGCTCCGCCGGGGCGGGTTGGGAGCTGTTTTTT	CASSSAGAGWELFF
TRBV5-1	many	NA	TRBJ2-6	TGCGCCAGTGGACTCAGCTCTGGGGCCAACGTCCTGACTTTC	CASGLSSGANVLTF
TRBV28	many	NA	TRBJ2-5	TGTGCCAGCAGAGGAGGGGAGACCCAGTACTTC	CASRGGETQYF
TRBV15	NA	NA	TRBJ2-1	TGTGCCACCAGCGAAACGACGGGGGGCGGGTACAATGAGCAGTTCTTC	CATSETTGGGYNEQFF
TRBV29-1	NA	NA	TRBJ1-6	TGCTCCTCGCAGGATAGTGATAATTCACCCCTCCACTTT	CSSQDSDNSPLHF
TRBV7-9	NA	TRBD1	TRBJ2-7	TGTGCCAGCAGACCCACCGGGACAGGGAACGACGAGCAGTACTTC	CASRPTGTGNDEQYF